Listed here are 17 T cell receptor beta chains from one sample, sequenced in a study of a mutant IDH1 vaccine in newly diagnosed glioma (dated by TCRdb to the early 2020s). The method behind the library was the immunoSEQ multiplex PCR assay. As stored in TCRdb, this immuneACCESS dataset retains in-frame rearrangements with V and J assigned. A fraction of the clones does not appear; measured against another copy, unresolved V genes explain less than half of the discrepancy, and the remainder lacks a known reason. In this sample the table shows 34,000 or so clones, approximately 78% of which occur a single time. The top ten clones comprise 11% of the sample. The time point label on this specimen signifies: week 35, safety follow-up. Each vaccine dose was 300 ug of a 20-mer mutant IDH1 peptide in Montanide, given subcutaneously with topical imiquimod. For these receptors, no antigen is known. Source: PBMCs, taken from a glioma patient whose treatment included an IDH1 peptide vaccine. The receptors stem from a woman aged 40 to 55 with glioma.

The chain couples TRBV30 to TRBJ2-2; a weak D match, TRBD2 (7 bases). V lost 0 bases and J 7 bases, leaving 15 bases between the germline ends. Germline values: CDR1 GTSNPN, CDR2 SVGIG (reference sequence). The CDR3 runs to 15 residues. The CDR3 is CAWSVGGHEIGELFF. The DNA for the CDR3 is TGTGCCTGGAGTGTGGGGGGGCACGAAATCGGGGAGCTGTTTTTT.

The rearrangement uses TRBV5-4 and TRBJ2-5; possible D gene TRBD2, 5 bases. This CDR3 is 16 amino acids long. V lost 0 bases and J 2 bases, leaving 14 bases between the germline ends. CDR1 SGHNT and CDR2 YYREEE come from the germline V gene (reference sequence). The CDR3 spells CASSLGPPTGQETQYF. The CDR3 coding sequence is TGTGCCAGCAGCTTGGGACCCCCCACGGGACAAGAGACCCAGTACTTC.

CDR3 coding DNA: TGTGCCATCAGCATACAGCCCATGAACACTGAAGCTTTCTTT. Translation: CAISIQPMNTEAFF. V is TRBV10-3 and J is TRBJ1-1; D gene unclear. Trimming removed 6 bases from V and 0 bases from J, with 11 bases in between. Germline CDR1 ENHRY, CDR2 SYGVKD. The CDR3 has 14 amino acids.

The rearrangement uses TRBV18 and TRBJ1-2; D uncertain. The germline V gene encodes CDR1 KGHSH and CDR2 LQKENI. The CDR3 consists of 12 residues. The ends were cut back, 6 bases at V and 8 bases at J, with 13 bases in the middle. CDR3 DNA sequence: TGTGCCAGCTCCGCCGGGCCTGGGGGCTACACCTTC. Amino acid sequence: CASSAGPGGYTF.

Here the CDR3 reads CASSRGTAPNGYTF. In DNA, the CDR3 is TGTGCCAGCAGTCGAGGGACCGCTCCGAATGGCTACACCTTC. The V and J genes are TRBV6-5 and TRBJ1-2; D may be TRBD1 (5 bases). The CDR3 loop spans 14 amino acids. V was clipped by 5 bases and J by 6 bases, with 16 bases between them. Looked up from germline, CDR1 is MNHEY and CDR2 is SVGAGI.

This clone is a singleton in its sample. The chain combines TRBV21-1 with TRBJ2-5; no check of the table's D call, TRBD2, against the DNA was made. TRBV21-1 is given as a pseudogene. There are 17 residues in the CDR3. The CDR3 DNA reads TGTGCCAGCAGCAAAGCGGCTAGCGGGGGGACTAAAGAGACCCAGTACTTC. This sequence encodes CASSKAASGGTKETQYF.

This chain uses TRBV2 with TRBJ2-5; TRBD2 is a possible D gene (7 bases). V was trimmed by 10 bases and J by 0 bases, leaving 18 bases between them. The CDR3 is made up of 15 amino acids. The germline V gene has CDR1 SNHLY and CDR2 FYNNEI. This chain's CDR3 is CATSRGGSYQETQYF. CDR3 DNA sequence: TGTGCCACCTCCAGGGGCGGGAGTTACCAAGAGACCCAGTACTTC.

The chain has TRBV7-9 and TRBJ2-7; 12 bases agree with TRBD1. Per the germline V gene, CDR1 is SEHNR and CDR2 is FQNEAQ (reference sequence). This CDR3 has 15 amino acids. Losses at the gene ends were 4 bases for V and 6 bases for J; bases not matched to a gene: 7. CDR3 region: CASSWFRDRGLEQYF. CDR3 DNA: TGTGCCAGCAGCTGGTTCCGGGACAGGGGGCTCGAGCAGTACTTC. The entire variable domain, with the rest obtained from reference TRBV7-9 and TRBJ2-7, is as follows: DTGVSQNPRHKITKRGQNVTFRCDPISEHNRLYWYRQTLGQGPEFLTYFQNEAQLEKSRLLSDRFSAERPKGSFSTLEIQRTEQGDSAMYLCASSWFRDRGLEQYFGPGTRLTVT.

The chain recombines TRBV5-8 with TRBJ1-5; D is ambiguous. The germline V gene encodes CDR1 SGHTS and CDR2 YDEGEE. The CDR3 totals 16 residues. V lost 0 bases to trimming and J lost 2 bases, with 12 bases between them. Here the CDR3 reads CASSLVWGGGNQPQHF. The DNA for the CDR3 is TGTGCCAGCAGCTTGGTATGGGGTGGGGGCAATCAGCCCCAGCATTTT. The full variable domain, its missing parts supplied by reference TRBV5-8 and TRBJ1-5, is EAGVTQSPTHLIKTRGQQATLRCSPISGHTSVYWYQQALGLGLQFLLWYDEGEERNRGNFPPRFSGRQFPNYSSELNVNALELEDSALYLCASSLVWGGGNQPQHFGDGTRLSIL.

In its sample, this clone was seen a few times. A junction end diverges from the germline sequence, so it may reflect a read error. The chain is built from TRBV4-3 and TRBJ2-7, with D perhaps matching TRBD1 (6 bases). Germline values: CDR1 LGHNA, CDR2 YSLEER. This CDR3 is 16 amino acids long. The CDR3 DNA follows: TGCGCCAGCAGCCAAGATGAGGGCCAGGGGTCCTTCGAGCAGTACTTC. Translation gives CASSQDEGQGSFEQYF.

The chain uses TRBV19 and TRBJ2-7, with 7 bases that match TRBD1. The germline V gene has CDR1 LNHDA and CDR2 SQIVND (reference sequence). V lost 3 bases to trimming and J lost 2 bases; unmatched junction nucleotides: 10. The CDR3 sequence is 16 residues long. CDR3 sequence reads: CASSIRWTGYTYEQYF. DNA for the CDR3: TGTGCCAGTAGTATCCGATGGACAGGTTATACCTACGAGCAGTACTTC.

The J gene is TRBJ1-6, the V gene TRBV6-1, with D unclear. CDR3 length equals 14 residues. CDR1 MNHNS and CDR2 SASEGT come from the germline V gene. The V end lost 5 bases, the J end lost 10 bases, and 15 bases lay between the germline ends. CDR3 nucleotides: TGTGCCAGCAGTCCTGAGGGAGAGCGGTCACCCCTCCACTTT. The encoded protein is CASSPEGERSPLHF.

The chain recombines TRBV6-1 with TRBJ1-1; 8 nucleotides agree with TRBD1. CDR1 and CDR2 (germline): MNHNS, SASEGT. V shed 3 bases and J 9 bases; nucleotides not matched to a gene: 3. The CDR3 totals 12 residues. The CDR3 sequence: CASSEAGGKAFF. The CDR3 DNA reads TGTGCCAGCAGTGAGGCAGGGGGCAAAGCTTTCTTT.

The CDR3 is CASSLVRGEWEQYF. As DNA, the CDR3 is TGCGCCAGCAGCTTGGTTAGGGGGGAGTGGGAGCAGTACTTC. The rearrangement links TRBV5-1 to TRBJ2-7, with D possibly called TRBD1 or TRBD2 (6 bases each). V lost 0 bases and J 7 bases, leaving 14 bases between the germline ends. This CDR3 is built from 14 residues. Germline CDR1 SGHRS, CDR2 YFSETQ. The variable domain in full, with the rest retrieved from reference TRBV5-1 and TRBJ2-7, is KAGVTQTPRYLIKTRGQQVTLSCSPISGHRSVSWYQQTPGQGLQFLFEYFSETQRNKGNFPGRFSGRQFSNSRSEMNVSTLELGDSALYLCASSLVRGEWEQYFGPGTRLTVT.

This clone has a handful of counts. The rearrangement uses TRBV27 and TRBJ1-5; D is unclear. This CDR3 spans 13 amino acids. V lost 6 bases to trimming and J lost 0 bases, with 6 bases between them. CDR1 is MNHEY, CDR2 SMNVEV, per germline (reference sequence). CDR3 coding DNA: TGTGCCAGCAGCCCCTATAGCAATCAGCCCCAGCATTTT. Translated: CASSPYSNQPQHF.

The DNA for the CDR3 is TGTGCCAGCAGCATTCAGACGGGCTCTGGGGCCAACGTCCTGACTTTC. As protein: CASSIQTGSGANVLTF. The chain joins TRBV9 to TRBJ2-6; D is undetermined. V was trimmed by 4 bases and J by 0 bases, leaving 11 bases between them. Germline V gene sequence: CDR1 SGDLS, CDR2 YYNGEE. This CDR3 spans 16 amino acids.

The chain employs TRBV14 and TRBJ2-3; D call uncertain. The CDR3 sequence is 14 residues long. Germline-derived CDR1 and CDR2 are SGHDN and FVKESK. Trimming pared 7 bases from V and 0 bases from J, leaving 11 bases between. CDR3 sequence reads: CASTRGSSTDTQYF. The CDR3 DNA reads TGTGCCAGCACCCGCGGTTCTAGCACAGATACGCAGTATTTT.